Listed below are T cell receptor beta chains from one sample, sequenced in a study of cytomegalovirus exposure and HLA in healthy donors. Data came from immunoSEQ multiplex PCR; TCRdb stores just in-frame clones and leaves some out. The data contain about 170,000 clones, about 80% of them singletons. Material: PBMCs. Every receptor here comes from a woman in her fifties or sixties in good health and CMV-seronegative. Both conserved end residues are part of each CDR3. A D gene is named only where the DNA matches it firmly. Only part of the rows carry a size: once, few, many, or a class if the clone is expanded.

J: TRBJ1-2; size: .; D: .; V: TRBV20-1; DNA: TGCAGTGCTTATAACTATGGCTACACCTTC; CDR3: CSAYNYGYTF
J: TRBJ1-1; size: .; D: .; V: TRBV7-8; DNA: TGTGCCAGCAGCTTAGGTAGGCCAGGGCGCACTGAAGCTTTCTTT; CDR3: CASSLGRPGRTEAFF
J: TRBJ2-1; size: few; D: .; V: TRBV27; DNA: TGTGCCAGCAGTGCCTCTGGGGGGGCGGCGACCTACAATGAGCAGTTCTTC; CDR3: CASSASGGAATYNEQFF
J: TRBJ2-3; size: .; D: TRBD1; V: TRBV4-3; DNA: TGCGCCAGCAGCATGGGGTCGCGACAGGGCGGCACAGATACGCAGTATTTT; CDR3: CASSMGSRQGGTDTQYF
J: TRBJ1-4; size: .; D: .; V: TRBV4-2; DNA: TGTGCCAGCAGCCCCACGACAGGCCCCAATGAAAAACTGTTTTTT; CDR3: CASSPTTGPNEKLFF
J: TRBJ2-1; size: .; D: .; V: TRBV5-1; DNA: TGCGCCAGCACTTCGTCTAACCCCTACAATGAGCAGTTCTTC; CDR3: CASTSSNPYNEQFF
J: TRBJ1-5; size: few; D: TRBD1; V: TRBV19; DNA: TGTGCCAGTAGTATCGGGCAGGGGGCTAATGGCAATCAGCCCCAGCATTTT; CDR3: CASSIGQGANGNQPQHF
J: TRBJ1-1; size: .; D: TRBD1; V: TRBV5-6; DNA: TGTGCCAGCAGCCTGGACAGGGGCACTGAAGCTTTCTTT; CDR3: CASSLDRGTEAFF
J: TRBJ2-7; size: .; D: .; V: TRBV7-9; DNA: TGTGCCAGCAGCTTTTTCGACAGTACCTACGAGCAGTACTTC; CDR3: CASSFFDSTYEQYF
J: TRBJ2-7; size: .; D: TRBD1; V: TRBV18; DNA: TGTGCCAGCTCACCGGGGACAGGGGGCTCCTACGAGCAGTACTTC; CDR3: CASSPGTGGSYEQYF
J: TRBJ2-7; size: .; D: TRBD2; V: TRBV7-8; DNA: TGTGCCAGCAGCCATACTGCGGGAGGGTGGGAGCAGTACTTC; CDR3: CASSHTAGGWEQYF
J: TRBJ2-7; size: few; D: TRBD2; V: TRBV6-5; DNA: TGTGCCAGCAGTTACGCCTCCAGCGGGAGATCCTACGAGCAGTACTTC; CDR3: CASSYASSGRSYEQYF
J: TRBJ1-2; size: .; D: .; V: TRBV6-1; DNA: TGTGCCAGCCTACACTTCTCAGGGGACTATGGCTACACCTTC; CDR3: CASLHFSGDYGYTF
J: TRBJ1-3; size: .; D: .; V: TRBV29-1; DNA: TGCAGCGTTGGAAAGGGGGATTTT; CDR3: CSVGKGDF
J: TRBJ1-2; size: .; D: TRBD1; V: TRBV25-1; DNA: TGTGCCAGCAGTGTAAACAGGGGGCAAGACTATGGCTACACCTTC; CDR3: CASSVNRGQDYGYTF
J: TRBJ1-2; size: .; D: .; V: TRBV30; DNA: TGTGCCTGGAGTGTACAGGGAGACGGCTACACCTTC; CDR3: CAWSVQGDGYTF
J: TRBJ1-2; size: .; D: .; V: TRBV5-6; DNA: TGTGCCAGCAGGGGGCCGAGCTATGGCTACACCTTC; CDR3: CASRGPSYGYTF
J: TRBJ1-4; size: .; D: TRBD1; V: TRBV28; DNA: TGTGCCAGCAGCCAGACAGGGGTAGAGGAAAAACTGTTTTTT; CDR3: CASSQTGVEEKLFF